This T cell receptor beta chain was profiled in a study of T cells in women clearing cervical HPV infection. Study summary: Case blood was drawn a median approximately 150 days after lesion detection. Only a few women had HLA typing results available.

Assay: immunoSEQ multiplex PCR; the TCRdb copy retains only in-frame clones and omits some. The sample table sets out 30,000 to 35,000 clones. Remarks on this clone: The CDR3 goes on 3 residues after the read ends, and that part is filled in from the germline J gene.

V gave up 5 bases and J gave up 6 bases, with 14 bases separating them. CDR1 and CDR2 (germline): KGHSH, LQKENI. The CDR3 totals 13 residues. The chain recombines TRBV18 with TRBJ2-7, with D possibly matching TRBD1 (6 bases). This clonotype was sampled from a woman aged 18 to 75 with a cervical HPV16 infection that either progressed to CIN3+ or cleared (not recorded which). The specimen was blood buffy coat. Incomplete CDR3 DNA: TGTGCCAGCTCATCGAACAGGGCAGGCGAG. This encodes CASSSNRAGE. The full CDR3 protein reads CASSSNRAGEQYF.